This TCR beta chain was sequenced in a study of T cells in Graves' hyperthyroidism and ophthalmopathy. This clonotype was counted many times. Its target is not known. The PBMCs had their origin in roughly 9.4 ml of fresh peripheral blood. Study-wide findings and caveats: Clonotypes that were expanded in thyroid above 0.001 mostly appeared in blood too. From stable hyperthyroidism, ophthalmopathy was separated by a 13 V-J model.

Amplified regions were TCR beta CDR3 sequences from RNA transcripts. Initially, a first-round RT-PCR of the TCR CDR3 employed the HTBI primer set. MiXCR, applied by TCRdb to the multiplex PCR reads, yields one record per CDR3 protein. The sample comprises hundreds of thousands of distinct CDR3 sequences, approximately 20% of which are singletons, and about 50% rests with the top ten. The CDR3 is 15 residues long. Trimming cost V 4 bases and J 7 bases, with 18 bases left between them. Germline V gene sequence: CDR1 SGHRS, CDR2 YFSETQ. The specimen sequenced was blood. This TCR derives from a man between 40 and 49 years old with Graves' ophthalmopathy. The rearrangement links TRBV5-1 to TRBJ2-1; D might be TRBD1 (7 bases). The CDR3 loop is CASSPLRAGQNEQFF. The DNA of the CDR3 is TGCGCCAGCAGCCCGCTTAGGGCGGGACAGAATGAGCAGTTCTTC.